This entry describes one T cell receptor (beta chain). Its target is not known. The sample belongs to a study of cytomegalovirus exposure and HLA in healthy donors. Study-level results: In a later analysis, an Asian-associated ancestry cluster reportedly showed fewer N-insertions than the 666-donor mean.

The PCR had 60 Vbeta and 13 Jbeta primers. Using immunoSEQ multiplex PCR, the repertoire was profiled, and TCRdb retains in-frame clones only, with some absent. The ten top clones account for 0.7% to 1%, within a sample of about 170,000 clones. The germline CDR1 and CDR2 sequences are SEHNR and FQNEAQ (reference sequence). This CDR3 has 14 amino acids. V lost 2 bases to trimming and J lost 8 bases, with 15 bases between them. The J gene is TRBJ1-1, the V gene TRBV7-9; D might be TRBD1 (5 bases). The sample taken for sequencing was PBMCs. The receptor was isolated from a woman in her late teens or twenties in good health and CMV-seropositive. The CDR3 nucleotides are TGTGCCAGCAGCTTAATCGGCCAGGGTAAGGAAGCTTTCTTT. The encoded protein is CASSLIGQGKEAFF.